One sample yielded the 15 T cell receptor beta chains listed below, sequenced in a study of Graves' ophthalmopathy and Graves' hyperthyroidism. Amplification of the TCR beta CDR3 regions used RNA transcripts (as template). First-round RT-PCR relied on HTBI primers, and a second-round multiplex PCR came next. TCRdb itself ran the multiplex PCR reads through MiXCR, one entry per CDR3 protein. The sample has approximately 480,000 distinct CDR3 sequences; about an eighth are singletons. Sequences were obtained from blood. Every receptor here comes from a woman in her twenties or thirties with Graves' ophthalmopathy.

The sample holds many counts of this clonotype. The J gene is TRBJ1-2, the V gene TRBV19, with D tentatively TRBD1 (6 bases). This CDR3 is 15 amino acids long. V lost 6 bases to trimming and J lost 1 base, with 15 bases between them. Looked up from germline, CDR1 is LNHDA and CDR2 is SQIVND (reference sequence). The CDR3 loop is CASSTGTNINYGYTF. The CDR3 DNA is TGTGCCAGTAGCACCGGGACAAACATTAACTATGGCTACACCTTC.

The chain employs TRBV6-4 and TRBJ2-7; the match to TRBD1 covers 8 bases. The CDR3 is 15 residues long. With 4 bases clipped from V and 4 bases from J, the junction kept 9 bases outside the gene matches. In germline, CDR1 is MRHNA, CDR2 SNTAGT. The chain's CDR3 is CASSVSARGLYEQYF. The CDR3 DNA is TGTGCCAGCAGTGTATCTGCCAGGGGGCTATACGAGCAGTACTTC.

This clonotype is a singleton in its sample. The chain carries TRBV6-1 and TRBJ2-7, with D unclear. The CDR3 has 12 amino acids. CDR1 and CDR2 from the germline V gene are MNHNS and SASEGT. V lost 6 bases and J lost 6, with 12 bases in between. The CDR3 spells CASRGPSLEQYF. In DNA form, the CDR3 reads TGTGCCAGCAGGGGCCCTTCCCTCGAGCAGTACTTC.

This clonotype was observed many times. The genes are TRBV28 and TRBJ1-2; D not resolved. V was pared by 7 bases and J by 2 bases, with 20 bases between. CDR3 size: 16 residues. The germline V gene has CDR1 MDHEN and CDR2 SYDVKM. The CDR3 nucleotides are TGTGCCAGCACCCAATTTGAGGGCAGCGCAAACTATGGCTACACCTTC. Protein product: CASTQFEGSANYGYTF.

This clonotype came up many times. The genes are TRBV5-6 and TRBJ2-7; D gene ambiguous. The CDR3 spans 14 residues. Germline V gene sequence: CDR1 SGHDT, CDR2 YYEEEE. Trimming removed 0 bases from V and 5 bases from J, with 12 bases in between. CDR3 DNA: TGTGCCAGCAGCTTGGAAGGGATCGGAAACGAGCAGTACTTC. Its protein product is CASSLEGIGNEQYF.

This clonotype was counted ten times or more. This chain joins TRBV27 and TRBJ2-5; maybe TRBD2 (5 bases). The CDR3 covers 14 residues. Germline CDR1 is MNHEY and CDR2 is SMNVEV (reference sequence). With 2 bases removed from V and 1 base from J, the gap between germline ends came to 8 bases. The CDR3 region is CASSLGGFQETQYF. CDR3 bases: TGTGCCAGCAGTTTAGGCGGGTTCCAAGAGACCCAGTACTTC.

This clonotype was seen ten or more times. The V call is TRBV6-5, the J call TRBJ2-7; D remains ambiguous. V was shortened by 3 bases and J by 3 bases, with 12 bases between the two germline ends. The germline CDR1 and CDR2 sequences are MNHEY and SVGAGI. The CDR3 is made up of 14 amino acids. DNA of the CDR3: TGTGCCAGCAGTTATGGGAACGGTCTCTACGAGCAGTACTTC. Translated, it gives CASSYGNGLYEQYF.

The chain uses TRBV11-2 and TRBJ2-7, with 9 nucleotides matching TRBD1. J gave up 1 base and V 0 bases, and 13 bases lay outside the gene matches. Germline V CDR1 and CDR2: SGHAT, FQNNGV. The CDR3 extends over 19 amino acids. DNA of the CDR3: TGTGCCAGCAGCTTAGATCCGGGACAGGGCGACCTCAGGTCCTACGAGCAGTACTTC. This codes for CASSLDPGQGDLRSYEQYF.

The sample holds many counts of this clonotype. The chain carries TRBV13 and TRBJ2-7; D possibly corresponds to TRBD1 (5 bases). V was pared by 0 bases and J by 2 bases, with 11 bases between. CDR3 size: 15 residues. Germline CDR1 PRHDT, CDR2 FYEKMQ (reference sequence). The CDR3 region has the DNA TGTGCCAGCAGCTTAGGGACAGACGACCCCTACGAGCAGTACTTC. Amino acid sequence: CASSLGTDDPYEQYF.

This clonotype was seen at least ten times. This chain links TRBV6-2 or TRBV6-3 with TRBJ1-2; D possibly corresponds to TRBD1 (6 bases). Germline CDR1 and CDR2: MNHEY and SVGEGT. Trimming took off 4 bases at V and 4 bases at J, with 10 bases between the two ends. This CDR3 is 13 amino acids long. In DNA, the CDR3 is TGTGCCAGCAGTTCGGAGACAGGCTATGGCTACACCTTC. Translated: CASSSETGYGYTF.

This clonotype has at least ten counts. Given the absence of the conserved phenylalanine or tryptophan at the CDR3 end, a read error is likely. The V gene is TRBV6-5, the J gene TRBJ1-1; D is unclear. CDR3 length: 15 residues. CDR1 is MNHEY, CDR2 SVGAGI, per germline. V was trimmed by 2 bases and J by 2 bases, leaving 12 bases between them. CDR3 nucleotides: TGTGCCAGCAGTTACAGTGGGGAGGGTAACACTGAAGCTTTCCTT. It yields the protein CASSYSGEGNTEAFL.

This clonotype was seen repeatedly, ten times or more. The chain employs TRBV6-5 and TRBJ1-1; 7 nucleotides match TRBD1. Germline CDR1 is MNHEY and CDR2 is SVGAGI. V lost 6 bases to trimming and J lost 3 bases; unmatched junction nucleotides: 10. The length of the CDR3 is 15 residues. The CDR3 reads CASRTPGQAYTEAFF. Written as DNA, the CDR3 is TGTGCCAGCAGAACCCCTGGACAGGCCTACACTGAAGCTTTCTTT.

This clonotype was seen repeatedly, ten times or more. The J gene is TRBJ2-7, the V gene TRBV12-3 or TRBV12-4; 7 bases agree with TRBD1. V gave up 5 bases and J gave up 7 bases; unmatched junction bases: 14. The CDR3 contains 15 residues. The CDR3, as DNA: TGTGCCAGCAGTCGGGGACAGCAAGGGATAGAAGAGCAGTACTTC. Its translation: CASSRGQQGIEEQYF.

In its sample, this clonotype was seen many times. This sequence joins TRBV6-1 and TRBJ1-6; perhaps TRBD1 as D (5 bases). CDR1 and CDR2 from the germline V gene are MNHNS and SASEGT. This CDR3 has 16 residues. V was cut by 10 bases and J by 5 bases, with 21 bases left in between. CDR3 sequence: CATRRGVPGNNSPLHF. CDR3 coding DNA: TGTGCCACCAGGCGAGGGGTGCCGGGGAATAATTCACCCCTCCACTTT.

This clonotype was observed many times. V and J are TRBV28 and TRBJ1-1; D is ambiguous. V lost 7 bases, J lost 3 bases, and 15 bases lay in between. The CDR3 length is 14 residues. The V gene's germline CDR1 is MDHEN and CDR2 SYDVKM. In nucleotides, the CDR3 is TGTGCCAGCATTGATATAGTGGGAGACACTGAAGCTTTCTTT. Its protein product is CASIDIVGDTEAFF.